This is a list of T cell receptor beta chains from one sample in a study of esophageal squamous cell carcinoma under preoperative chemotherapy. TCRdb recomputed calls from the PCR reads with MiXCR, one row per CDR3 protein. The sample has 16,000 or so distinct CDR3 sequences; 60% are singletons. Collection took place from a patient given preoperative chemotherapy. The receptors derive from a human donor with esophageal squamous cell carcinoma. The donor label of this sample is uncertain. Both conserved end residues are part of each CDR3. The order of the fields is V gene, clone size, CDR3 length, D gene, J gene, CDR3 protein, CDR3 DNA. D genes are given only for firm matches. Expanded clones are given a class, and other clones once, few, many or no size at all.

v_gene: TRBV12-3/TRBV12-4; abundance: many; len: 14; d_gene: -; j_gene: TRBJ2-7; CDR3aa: CASSLEGQNYEQYF; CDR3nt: TGTGCCAGCAGTTTAGAAGGCCAGAACTACGAGCAGTACTTC
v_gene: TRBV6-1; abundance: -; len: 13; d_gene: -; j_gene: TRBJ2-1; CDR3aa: CASSEPPAGEQFF; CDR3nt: TGTGCCAGCAGTGAACCCCCTGCCGGTGAGCAGTTTTTC
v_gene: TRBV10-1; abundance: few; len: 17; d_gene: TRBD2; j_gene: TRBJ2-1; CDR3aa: CASSPSGALPSYNEQFF; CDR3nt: TGCGCCAGCAGCCCTAGCGGGGCACTCCCCTCCTACAATGAGCAGTTCTTC
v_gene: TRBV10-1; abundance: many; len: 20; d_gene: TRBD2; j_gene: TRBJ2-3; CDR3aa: CASSEFRGYASGSGTDTQYF; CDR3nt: TGCGCCAGCAGTGAGTTCAGGGGCTACGCTAGCGGGAGCGGGACAGATACGCAGTATTTT
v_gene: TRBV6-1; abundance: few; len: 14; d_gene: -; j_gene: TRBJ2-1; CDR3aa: CASARDLVWNEQFF; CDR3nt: TGTGCCAGCGCAAGGGACCTGGTCTGGAATGAGCAGTTCTTC
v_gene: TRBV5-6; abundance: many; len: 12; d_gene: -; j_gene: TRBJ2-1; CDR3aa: CASSLVRDEQFF; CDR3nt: TGTGCCAGCAGCTTGGTTAGGGATGAGCAGTTCTTC
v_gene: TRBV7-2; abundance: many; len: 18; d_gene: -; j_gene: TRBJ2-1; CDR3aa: CASSPGTGMSSGLNEQFF; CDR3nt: TGTGCCAGCAGCCCTGGGACAGGGATGTCTAGCGGGCTCAATGAGCAGTTCTTC
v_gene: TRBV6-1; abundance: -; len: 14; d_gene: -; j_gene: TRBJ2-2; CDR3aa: CASSLALSTGKLFF; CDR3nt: TGTGCCAGCAGCCTGGCACTCAGCACAGGGAAGCTGTTTTTT
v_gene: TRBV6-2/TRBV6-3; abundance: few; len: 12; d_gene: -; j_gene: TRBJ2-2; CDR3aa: CASSYSPGELFF; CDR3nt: TGTGCCAGCAGTTACTCCCCCGGGGAGCTGTTTTTT
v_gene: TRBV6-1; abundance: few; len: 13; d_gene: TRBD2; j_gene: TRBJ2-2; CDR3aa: CAHRAGGTGELFF; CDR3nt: TGTGCCCACCGAGCGGGAGGGACCGGGGAGCTGTTTTTT